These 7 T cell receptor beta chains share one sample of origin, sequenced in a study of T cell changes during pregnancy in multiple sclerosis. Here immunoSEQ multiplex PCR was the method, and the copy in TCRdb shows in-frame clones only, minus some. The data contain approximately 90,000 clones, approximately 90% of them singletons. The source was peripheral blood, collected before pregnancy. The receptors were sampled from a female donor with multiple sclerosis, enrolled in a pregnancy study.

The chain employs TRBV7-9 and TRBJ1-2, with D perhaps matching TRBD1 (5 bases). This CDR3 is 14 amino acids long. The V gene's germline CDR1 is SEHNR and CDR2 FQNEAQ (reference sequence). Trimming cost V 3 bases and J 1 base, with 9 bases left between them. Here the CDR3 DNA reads TGTGCCAGCAGCTTTGGGGCAGATAACTATGGCTACACCTTC. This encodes CASSFGADNYGYTF.

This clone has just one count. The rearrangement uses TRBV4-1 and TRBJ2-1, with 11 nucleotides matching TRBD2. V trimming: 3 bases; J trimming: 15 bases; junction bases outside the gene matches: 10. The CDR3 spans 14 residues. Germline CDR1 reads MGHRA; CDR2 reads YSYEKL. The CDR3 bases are TGCGCCAGCAGCCAGCTTAGCGGGAGGGGTGGGTCGTTCTTC. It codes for CASSQLSGRGGSFF.

Here the CDR3 reads CASRIGLRLAGGLDTGELFF. CDR3 bases: TGTGCCAGCAGAATAGGGCTTCGGCTAGCGGGAGGTCTTGACACCGGGGAGCTGTTTTTT. V is TRBV7-6 and J is TRBJ2-2, with 11 bases lining up with TRBD2. J gave up 3 bases and V 6 bases, and 18 bases lay outside the gene matches. The CDR3 covers 20 residues. Germline V gene lookup returns CDR1 SGHVS and CDR2 FNYEAQ.

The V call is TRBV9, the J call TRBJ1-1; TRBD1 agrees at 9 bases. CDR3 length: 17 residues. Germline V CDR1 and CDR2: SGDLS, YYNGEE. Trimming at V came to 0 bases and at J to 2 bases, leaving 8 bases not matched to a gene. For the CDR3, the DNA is TGTGCCAGCAGCGTAGCCGCTTTTACAGGGGGCAACACTGAAGCTTTCTTT. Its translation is CASSVAAFTGGNTEAFF.

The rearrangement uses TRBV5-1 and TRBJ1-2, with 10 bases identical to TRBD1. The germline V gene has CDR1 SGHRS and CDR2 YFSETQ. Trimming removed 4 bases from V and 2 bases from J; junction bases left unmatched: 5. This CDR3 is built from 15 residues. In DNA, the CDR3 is TGCGCCAGCAGCGGCGACAGGGGGCGCAACTATGGCTACACCTTC. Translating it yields CASSGDRGRNYGYTF.

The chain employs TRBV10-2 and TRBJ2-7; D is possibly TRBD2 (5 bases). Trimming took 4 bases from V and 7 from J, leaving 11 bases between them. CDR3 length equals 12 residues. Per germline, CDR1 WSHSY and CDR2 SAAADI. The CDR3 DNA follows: TGCGCCAGCAGTGGACCTCGGGGTGAGCAGTACTTC. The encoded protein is CASSGPRGEQYF.

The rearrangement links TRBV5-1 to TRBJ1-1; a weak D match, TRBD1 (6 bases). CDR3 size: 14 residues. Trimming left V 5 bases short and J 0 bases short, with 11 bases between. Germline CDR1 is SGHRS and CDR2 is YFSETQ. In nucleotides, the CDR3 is TGCGCCAGCAGTTCGGGGACACTGAACACTGAAGCTTTCTTT. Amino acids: CASSSGTLNTEAFF.